The next 5 T cell receptor beta chains were all read from a single sample in a study of T cell changes during pregnancy in multiple sclerosis. Assay used: immunoSEQ multiplex PCR; TCRdb lists only in-frame clones, some missing. In the table there are around 100,000 clones, 92% of which are singletons. The sample in question was peripheral blood, obtained after pregnancy. These receptors all stem from a female donor with multiple sclerosis, enrolled in a pregnancy study.

V is TRBV6-5 and J is TRBJ2-7; D gene ambiguous. The V end lost 0 bases, the J end lost 0 bases, and 9 bases lay between the germline ends. CDR1 is MNHEY, CDR2 SVGAGI, per germline. The CDR3 covers 15 residues. The CDR3 is CASSYSTESSYEQYF. CDR3 coding DNA: TGTGCCAGCAGTTACTCGACGGAGAGCTCCTACGAGCAGTACTTC.

This clone turned up a few times. The V gene is TRBV19, the J gene TRBJ1-1; D is undetermined. There are 13 residues in the CDR3. Trimming removed 3 bases at V and 4 bases at J, with 9 bases between. The germline V gene encodes CDR1 LNHDA and CDR2 SQIVND (reference sequence). CDR3 amino acids: CASSIQRPTEAFF. CDR3 bases: TGTGCCAGTAGTATTCAGCGGCCCACTGAAGCTTTCTTT.

CDR3 coding DNA: TGCAGCGTTGATCGGGGGGGGAACACTGAAGCTTTCTTT. This sequence encodes CSVDRGGNTEAFF. The chain uses TRBV29-1 and TRBJ1-1; the D gene is possibly TRBD1 (5 bases). Germline CDR1 SQVTM, CDR2 ANQGSEA. Trimming pared 3 bases from V and 1 base from J, leaving 9 bases between. There are 13 residues in the CDR3.

The chain combines TRBV7-8 with TRBJ1-5; 7 nucleotides line up with TRBD1. V shed 4 bases, J shed 5 bases, and the junction held 2 bases outside the gene matches. Germline loops: CDR1 SGHVS, CDR2 FQNEAQ. This CDR3 region has 13 residues. This chain's CDR3 is CASSYTGDQPQHF. The CDR3 coding sequence is TGTGCCAGCAGCTATACAGGGGATCAGCCCCAGCATTTT.

This clone appeared once. The J gene is TRBJ2-7, the V gene TRBV9; perhaps TRBD2 as D (6 bases). This CDR3 region has 19 residues. Germline loops: CDR1 SGDLS, CDR2 YYNGEE. V shed 1 base and J shed 0 bases, with 23 bases lying between them. The CDR3 protein is CASSVRRRREVSFSYEQYF. The CDR3 nucleotides read TGTGCCAGCAGCGTAAGAAGACGGAGGGAAGTTTCTTTCTCCTACGAGCAGTACTTC.